A selection of T cell receptor beta chains follows, all from one sample in a study of T cell responses to AZD1222 COVID-19 vaccine. Profiled with immunoSEQ multiplex PCR; TCRdb holds only in-frame clones, not every one. The top ten clones hold around a sixth of a sample with more than 95,000 clones, 89% of them seen once. Source: peripheral blood, taken on day 0 of AZD1222 vaccination. These receptors were obtained from an adult in good health. CDR3s include the opening cysteine and the closing phenylalanine or tryptophan. D genes are given only for firm matches. Where a row states a size, it is once, few, many or the class of an expanded clone; other rows omit it.

J gene,V gene,clone size,D gene,CDR3 DNA,CDR3 protein
TRBJ2-2,TRBV4-1,.,TRBD1,TGCGCCAGCAGCCAGGAAGACAGGGGAACCGGGGAGCTGTTTTTT,CASSQEDRGTGELFF
TRBJ1-5,TRBV25-1,.,TRBD1,TGTGCCAGCAGTGAATCCCGCAGGGGGATTAATCAGCCCCAGCATTTT,CASSESRRGINQPQHF
TRBJ2-5,TRBV5-1,.,.,TGCGCCAGCAGCTGGGGGGTCCAAGAGACCCAGTACTTC,CASSWGVQETQYF
TRBJ2-3,TRBV5-1,.,.,TGCGCCAGCAGCAACGCCGGGGGCACAGATACGCAGTATTTT,CASSNAGGTDTQYF
TRBJ1-1,TRBV7-9,.,.,TGTGCCAGCAGCTTATCCCGACAGAACACTGAAGCTTTCTTT,CASSLSRQNTEAFF
TRBJ1-5,TRBV3-1/TRBV3-2,.,TRBD1,TGTGCCAGCAGCCAAACCCCCAGACAGGGGATTTTCAATCAGCCCCAGCATTTT,CASSQTPRQGIFNQPQHF
TRBJ1-1,TRBV4-1,once,TRBD1,TGCGCCAGCAGGGCCGTAGGACAGGGGGGTGAAGCTTTCTTT,CASRAVGQGGEAFF
TRBJ2-1,TRBV7-7,.,TRBD1,TGTGCTAGCAGCTTAGGACAGGGGAATGAGCAGTTCTTC,CASSLGQGNEQFF
TRBJ1-1,TRBV6-5,.,.,TGTGCCAGCACCTGGGGCGTGGACACTGAAGCTTTCTTT,CASTWGVDTEAFF
TRBJ2-7,TRBV6-5,many,.,TGTGCCAGCCTCTTTAGACAGGTAAACTACGAGCAGTACTTC,CASLFRQVNYEQYF
TRBJ1-1,TRBV13,.,.,TGTGCCAGCAGCTTAGGGGGGCGCGGGACTGAAGCTTTCTTT,CASSLGGRGTEAFF
TRBJ1-2,TRBV18,.,.,TGTGCCAGCTCGTCACTGACAGAGGACTATGGCTACACCTTC,CASSSLTEDYGYTF
TRBJ2-7,TRBV7-8,.,.,TGTGCCAGCAGCGTCGACAGGAAAACCTACGAGCAGTACTTC,CASSVDRKTYEQYF
TRBJ2-5,TRBV27,once,TRBD1,TGTGCCAGCAGTTTAGTAGACAGGGACGAGACCCAGTACTTC,CASSLVDRDETQYF
TRBJ1-2,TRBV6-5,.,.,TGTGCCAGCAGTTACTCGAACAGTATCTATGGCTACACCTTC,CASSYSNSIYGYTF
TRBJ2-3,TRBV5-1,.,.,TGCGCCAGCAGCTTGGGACAGTCCGCCGTAGGTACGCAGTATTTT,CASSLGQSAVGTQYF
TRBJ1-2,TRBV6-1,.,.,TGTGCCAGCAGTGAAGGGCAGGGGATCGCCTATGGCTACACCTTC,CASSEGQGIAYGYTF
TRBJ1-5,TRBV3-1/TRBV3-2,once,TRBD1,TGTGCCAGCAGCCGAGCAGGGGGGAATAGCAATCAGCCCCAGCATTTT,CASSRAGGNSNQPQHF
TRBJ2-7,TRBV28,.,TRBD1,TGTGCCAGCAGCCCTGATATGACAGGGACCTACGAGCAGTACTTC,CASSPDMTGTYEQYF
TRBJ2-1,TRBV5-8,.,TRBD2,TGTGCCAGCAGCTTGGTCTTCGGGACTAAATACAATGAGCAGTTCTTC,CASSLVFGTKYNEQFF